Below, 8 T cell receptor beta chains from the same sample are listed, as sequenced in a study of T cells in women clearing cervical HPV infection. Profiling relied on immunoSEQ multiplex PCR, and the TCRdb table lists in-frame clones only, not all of them. Its table lists about 41,000 clones. The sequenced sample was blood buffy coat. Receptors were obtained from a woman between 18 and 70 years old with a cervical HPV16 infection that either progressed to CIN3+ or cleared (not recorded which).

Points on this clone: Read coverage stops 3 residues before the CDR3 terminus; the germline J gene supplies the remainder. The rearrangement links TRBV11-1 to TRBJ1-2, with 7 bases lining up with TRBD1. Germline CDR1 is SGHAT and CDR2 is FQDESV (reference sequence). CDR3 size: 13 residues. The sequenced part of the CDR3 DNA is TGTGCCAGCAGCTTAGCCCCAGGGGGAGGC. Amino acids: CASSLAPGGG. The entire CDR3 is CASSLAPGGGYTF.

CDR3 loop: CASSSTPRGRGDTQYF. The CDR3 bases that were read are TGTGCCAGCAGCTCCACCCCGCGGGGCCGGGGGGATACG. This chain connects TRBV13 to TRBJ2-3; TRBD2 might be the D (6 bases). The CDR3 end lies 3 residues beyond the end of the read and is filled in from the germline J gene. Per the germline V gene, CDR1 is PRHDT and CDR2 is FYEKMQ (reference sequence). The CDR3 extends over 16 amino acids. Trimming took 4 bases from V and 6 from J, leaving 20 bases between them. Full variable domain (remainder filled in from reference TRBV13 and TRBJ2-3): AAGVIQSPRHLIKEKRETATLKCYPIPRHDTVYWYQQGPGQDPQFLISFYEKMQSDKGSIPDRFSAQQFSDYHSELNMSSLELGDSALYFCASSSTPRGRGDTQYFGPGTRLTVL.

On this clone: The CDR3 end is not reached by the read, which stops 3 residues before it; the germline J gene fills it in. The chain recombines TRBV10-3 with TRBJ1-5; D unclear. This CDR3 spans 13 amino acids. The germline V and J ends were trimmed by 0 bases and 5 bases, with 5 bases remaining between them. The germline V gene encodes CDR1 ENHRY and CDR2 SYGVKD. The DNA read from the CDR3 is TGTGCCATCAGTGAGTCCGACTATCAGCCC. Translated: CAISESDYQP. The whole CDR3 sequence is CAISESDYQPQHF.

CDR3 DNA (partial): TGTGCCAGCAGCTTTACAGGGCCTGGAAACACC. Encoded protein: CASSFTGPGNT. The whole CDR3 sequence is CASSFTGPGNTIYF. The chain recombines TRBV7-2 with TRBJ1-3, with D maybe TRBD1 (6 bases). The read comes to an end 3 residues before the CDR3 does, leaving the germline J gene to fill in the end. The CDR3 runs to 14 residues. The V end lost 3 bases, the J end lost 2 bases, and 8 bases lay between the germline ends. CDR1 is SGHTA and CDR2 is FQGNSA in the germline V gene. The full variable domain, rest sourced from reference TRBV7-2 and TRBJ1-3, is GAGVSQSPSNKVTEKGKDVELRCDPISGHTALYWYRQSLGQGLEFLIYFQGNSAPDKSGLPSDRFSAERTGGSVSTLTIQRTQQEDSAVYLCASSFTGPGNTIYFGEGSWLTVV.

Regarding this clone: The read terminates 3 residues before the CDR3 end, so the remaining end is supplied by the germline J gene. The J gene is TRBJ1-2, the V gene TRBV19; no clear D. The CDR3 length is 13 residues. Germline assignment: CDR1 LNHDA and CDR2 SQIVND (reference sequence). Between the trimmed V and J ends, which lost 6 bases and 2 bases, there was a span of 10 bases. The CDR3 spells CASRGDGNYGYTF. The DNA read from the CDR3 is TGTGCCAGTAGAGGCGACGGGAACTATGGC.

A remark on this clone: Read sequence stops 3 residues before the CDR3 end, and the germline J gene provides the missing end. J is TRBJ2-2 and V is TRBV18; tentatively, D is TRBD1 (5 bases). This CDR3 is 15 amino acids long. The V gene lost 0 bases and the J gene lost 4 bases, with 9 bases spanning the gap. Germline assignment: CDR1 KGHSH and CDR2 LQKENI. The part of the CDR3 DNA that was read is TGTGCCAGCTCACCACCACAGGCTGGCACCGGGGAG. Encoded protein: CASSPPQAGTGE. The CDR3 as a whole reads CASSPPQAGTGELFF.

Details on this clone: The read gets to within 3 residues of the CDR3 end, and the germline J gene fills in the rest. The V and J genes are TRBV10-3 and TRBJ1-1; 10 bases align to TRBD1. The germline V gene encodes CDR1 ENHRY and CDR2 SYGVKD. Trimming took 8 bases from V and 2 from J; bases not matched to a gene: 8. CDR3 length equals 15 residues. The part of the CDR3 DNA that was read is TGTGCCATCGACAGGGGGCAAGGATTTAACACTGAA. Translation: CAIDRGQGFNTE. The full CDR3 reads CAIDRGQGFNTEAFF.

About this clone: The read ends 3 residues shy of where the CDR3 ends; the end is completed using the germline J gene. The chain carries TRBV5-1 and TRBJ2-3; no firm D call. CDR3 length: 15 residues. V was shortened by 0 bases and J by 3 bases, with 11 bases between the two germline ends. Germline CDR1 and CDR2: SGHRS and YFSETQ. The CDR3 spells CASSLAPAETDTQYF. The part of the CDR3 DNA that was read is TGCGCCAGCAGCTTGGCACCCGCGGAAACAGATACG.